The clone carrying this TCR beta chain is a singleton in its sample. The entry originates in a study of blood T cells in healthy people across ages. Next came a second PCR, run for about 7 to 11 cycles, which used a sample-barcoded 5' primer along with a J-beta primer mix. Each CDR3 protein gets one entry after TCRdb re-called the 5' RACE reads with MiXCR. The sample has hundreds of thousands of distinct CDR3 sequences, roughly 44% seen once. The CDR3 covers 15 residues. V dropped 5 bases and J dropped 10; count of bases not matched to a gene: 9. CDR1 is SEHNR and CDR2 is FQNEAQ in the germline V gene (reference sequence).

The sequence derives from a man in his 60s in good health. Sequencing was done on a sample of blood. This chain uses TRBV7-9 with TRBJ2-1, with 12 positions matching TRBD2. CDR3 in DNA: TGTGCCAGCAGCCTGACTAGCGGGGGACAAGGGGAGCAGTTCTTC. It yields the protein CASSLTSGGQGEQFF.